These T cell receptor beta chains were read from a single sample in a study of shared clonotypes between healthy human individuals. Some clones are missing from TCRdb's copy, which holds only in-frame ones; the method was immunoSEQ multiplex PCR. This sample has about 1 million clones, with about three quarters found just once. The specimen was memory CD4+ T cells sorted from blood. The receptors stem from a man in his late teens or twenties in good health. Each CDR3 is given with its conserved first and last residue. D genes are given only for firm matches. Only some rows state a clone size, as once, few, many or a class for expanded clones.

v_call	j_call	d_call	clone_size	cdr3_aa	cdr3_nt
TRBV14	TRBJ1-5	-	-	CASRTVSNQPQHF	TGTGCCAGCAGGACAGTAAGCAATCAGCCCCAGCATTTT
TRBV15	TRBJ2-7	TRBD2	-	CATSRSGRGGEQYF	TGTGCCACCAGCAGATCCGGGAGGGGGGGCGAGCAGTACTTC
TRBV9	TRBJ2-7	-	-	CASSVGRAYEQYF	TGTGCCAGCAGCGTCGGTAGGGCCTACGAGCAGTACTTC
TRBV27	TRBJ2-1	-	once	CASSSSGSSEQFF	TGTGCCAGCAGTTCCTCCGGGTCCAGTGAGCAGTTCTTC
TRBV5-1	TRBJ2-5	-	-	CASSLWVSETQYF	TGCGCCAGCAGCTTGTGGGTTTCGGAGACCCAGTACTTC
TRBV5-5	TRBJ2-5	TRBD2	once	CASSRAPTSGEETQYF	TGTGCCAGCAGCCGGGCCCCCACTAGCGGGGAAGAGACCCAGTACTTC
TRBV7-3	TRBJ2-2	-	-	CASSTTGNTGELFF	TGTGCCAGCAGCACTACAGGGAACACCGGGGAGCTGTTTTTT
TRBV12-5	TRBJ1-4	-	-	CARWQRAYELFF	TGTGCTAGGTGGCAAAGGGCGTACGAACTGTTTTTT
TRBV13	TRBJ2-1	-	few	CASSLVARDSNNNEQFF	TGTGCCAGCAGCTTAGTCGCGCGCGACAGCAACAACAATGAGCAGTTCTTC
TRBV5-4	TRBJ1-2	-	-	CASSSRDPGGYTF	TGTGCCAGCAGCTCCCGGGACCCGGGGGGCTACACCTTC
TRBV2	TRBJ2-7	TRBD2	-	CASSRTSGGAYSEQYF	TGTGCCAGCAGTAGGACTAGCGGGGGTGCTTATAGTGAGCAGTACTTC